A single sample is the source of the 32 T cell receptor beta chains below, sequenced in a study of memory CD4+ T cells and cytomegalovirus serostatus. The sort gate was single viable CD3+CD4+CD8-CD45RO+ cells for memory CD4+ T cells. Measured with immunoSEQ multiplex PCR; TCRdb has only the in-frame clones, and not every one. The profile shows tens of thousands of clones, more than 70% of them singletons. The sequenced sample consisted of memory CD4+ T cells from blood. All receptors derive from an adult in good health and CMV-seropositive.

The chain links TRBV7-3 to TRBJ2-1; 11 nucleotides match TRBD2. From germline, CDR1 is SGHTA and CDR2 FQGTGA. The V segment lost 5 bases and the J segment 4 bases; nucleotides outside the gene matches: 7. This CDR3 has 16 residues. The CDR3: CASSLSGTSGYNEQFF. The CDR3 coding sequence is TGTGCCAGCAGCCTATCCGGGACTAGCGGATACAATGAGCAGTTCTTC.

In this sample, this clone turned up once. V and J are TRBV4-2 and TRBJ1-4; D gene unclear. V dropped 4 bases and J dropped 5 bases, with 17 bases sitting between them. Germline-derived CDR1 and CDR2 are LGHNA and YNFKEQ. This CDR3 is built from 16 residues. The CDR3 nucleotides read TGTGCCAGCAGCCTAAACCCGCTGTACGGGAATGAAAAACTGTTTTTT. Its translation is CASSLNPLYGNEKLFF.

The V call is TRBV11-2, the J call TRBJ2-6; D remains ambiguous. Germline V gene sequence: CDR1 SGHAT, CDR2 FQNNGV. The germline V and J ends were trimmed by 1 base and 4 bases, with 5 bases remaining between them. The CDR3 totals 14 residues. The CDR3 DNA reads as TGTGCCAGCAGCTTAGTTGTGGGGGCCAACGTCCTGACTTTC. Protein: CASSLVVGANVLTF.

The CDR3 sequence: CASSFGQSNYGYTF. In nucleotides, the CDR3 is TGCGCCAGCAGCTTCGGACAGTCAAACTATGGCTACACCTTC. The chain carries TRBV4-3 and TRBJ1-2; maybe TRBD1 (6 bases). The V gene's germline CDR1 is LGHNA and CDR2 YSLEER. The CDR3 spans 14 residues. Trimming removed 5 bases from V and 2 bases from J, with 12 bases in between.

This clone has only a few counts. The chain employs TRBV18 and TRBJ1-2; 9 bases map to TRBD1. V was pared by 4 bases and J by 5 bases, with 2 bases of the junction left unmatched. Germline CDR1 is KGHSH and CDR2 is LQKENI. The CDR3 sequence is 13 residues long. The chain's CDR3 is CASSLDRGYGYTF. The CDR3 DNA follows: TGTGCCAGCTCACTCGACAGGGGGTATGGCTACACCTTC.

This clone occurred once. The chain uses TRBV29-1 and TRBJ1-1, with D maybe TRBD1 (5 bases). V was cut by 7 bases and J by 6 bases, with 9 bases left in between. CDR1 is SQVTM and CDR2 is ANQGSEA in the germline V gene. The CDR3 extends over 10 amino acids. CDR3 region: CSAGGAEAFF. CDR3 nucleotides: TGCAGCGCGGGGGGGGCTGAAGCTTTCTTT.

The chain recombines TRBV6-6 with TRBJ1-1, with no clear D. Trimming shortened V by 11 bases and J by 1 base, and 11 bases separated the two germline ends. The germline gives CDR1 MNHNY, CDR2 SVGAGI (reference sequence). The CDR3 has 12 residues. The CDR3 DNA reads TGTGCCGCTCTCCAGGAGAACACTGAAGCTTTCTTT. Residues: CAALQENTEAFF.

The chain joins TRBV7-6 to TRBJ1-3; D is possibly TRBD1 (6 bases). The CDR3 extends over 13 amino acids. V was trimmed by 5 bases and J by 7 bases, leaving 12 bases between them. The V gene's germline CDR1 is SGHVS and CDR2 FNYEAQ. The CDR3 region has the DNA TGTGCCAGCAGCCATTCTCAGGGGAACACCATATATTTT. It encodes CASSHSQGNTIYF.

This clone showed up just once. Germline is not matched at one junction end, which may reflect a read error. CDR3 bases: TGTGCTAGCAGCTTCGGGCCTCAGGGGGATACGCAGTATTTT. This sequence encodes CASSFGPQGDTQYF. The chain links TRBV7-7 to TRBJ2-3; maybe TRBD1 (6 bases). CDR1 and CDR2 from the germline V gene are SSHAT and FNYEAQ (reference sequence). This CDR3 has 14 amino acids.

The DNA for the CDR3 is TGCGCCAGCAGCCAAGATTTGGCAGGGGATAGCAATCAGCCCCAGCATTTT. It translates to CASSQDLAGDSNQPQHF. The V gene is TRBV4-1, the J gene TRBJ1-5; perhaps TRBD1 as D (6 bases). Germline assignment: CDR1 MGHRA and CDR2 YSYEKL. The CDR3 loop spans 17 amino acids. With 0 bases removed from V and 0 bases from J, the gap between germline ends came to 12 bases.

The chain uses TRBV7-2 and TRBJ1-1, with D tentatively TRBD1 (6 bases). The ends were cut back, 5 bases at V and 1 base at J, with 14 bases in the middle. CDR1 SGHTA and CDR2 FQGNSA come from the germline V gene. The CDR3 is made up of 15 amino acids. The CDR3 region is CASSPPGQKNTEAFF. The CDR3 nucleotides are TGTGCCAGCAGCCCCCCGGGACAAAAGAACACTGAAGCTTTCTTT.

The chain combines TRBV11-1 with TRBJ2-7; D not certain. V lost 11 bases, J lost 2 bases, and 16 bases lay in between. This CDR3 comprises 13 residues. Germline values: CDR1 SGHAT, CDR2 FQDESV (reference sequence). The CDR3 nucleotides read TGTGCCTCCGCCAGTCCCCCAGCCTACGAGCAGTACTTC. Translation gives CASASPPAYEQYF.

This chain uses TRBV6-4 with TRBJ2-3, with D uncertain. V lost 0 bases, J lost 0 bases, and 7 bases lay in between. The CDR3 spans 15 residues. From germline, CDR1 is MRHNA and CDR2 SNTAGT. CDR3 DNA sequence: TGTGCCAGCAGTGACTCGGGCTGGAGCACAGATACGCAGTATTTT. It is translated as CASSDSGWSTDTQYF.

J is TRBJ1-2 and V is TRBV19; TRBD1 is a possible D gene (5 bases). The CDR3 is made up of 16 amino acids. The V gene lost 7 bases and the J gene lost 7 bases, with 25 bases spanning the gap. CDR1 and CDR2 from the germline V gene are LNHDA and SQIVND (reference sequence). The CDR3 DNA sequence: TGTGCCAGTAAGGGTGGCGGGAGGGACCGCCACGTTGGCTACACCTTC. Translation gives CASKGGGRDRHVGYTF.

This clone was seen only once. This rearrangement joins TRBV7-9 to TRBJ1-1; 11 bases agree with TRBD1. Trimming at V came to 5 bases and at J to 2 bases, leaving 4 bases not matched to a gene. The CDR3 has 15 residues. The germline V gene encodes CDR1 SEHNR and CDR2 FQNEAQ (reference sequence). The CDR3 nucleotides read TGTGCCAGCAGCGGCGGACAGGGGGCAAACACTGAAGCTTTCTTT. Protein product: CASSGGQGANTEAFF. The full variable domain, rest sourced from reference TRBV7-9 and TRBJ1-1, is DTGVSQNPRHKITKRGQNVTFRCDPISEHNRLYWYRQTLGQGPEFLTYFQNEAQLEKSRLLSDRFSAERPKGSFSTLEIQRTEQGDSAMYLCASSGGQGANTEAFFGQGTRLTVV.

V gene TRBV5-4 combines with J gene TRBJ2-6; the D gene is possibly TRBD1 (6 bases). V was pared by 4 bases and J by 5 bases, with 22 bases between. CDR1 and CDR2 (germline): SGHNT, YYREEE (reference sequence). The CDR3 contains 18 residues. CDR3 nucleotides: TGTGCCAGCAGCCCGACCGGGACACCCAAACTGCGGGCCAACGTCCTGACTTTC. It encodes CASSPTGTPKLRANVLTF.

This chain links TRBV30 with TRBJ2-6; D perhaps matches TRBD1 (5 bases). The CDR3 runs to 16 residues. V dropped 4 bases and J dropped 3 bases, with 16 bases sitting between them. Germline V lookup: CDR1 GTSNPN, CDR2 SVGIG (reference sequence). CDR3 coding DNA: TGTGCCTGGACCGGGCCCAGGGCAAGTGGGGCCAACGTCCTGACTTTC. Translating gives CAWTGPRASGANVLTF.

The chain couples TRBV5-6 to TRBJ2-6; 9 nucleotides agree with TRBD1. The V segment lost 1 base and the J segment 1 base; nucleotides outside the gene matches: 9. CDR3 length: 19 amino acids. The germline V gene has CDR1 SGHDT and CDR2 YYEEEE. CDR3 coding DNA: TGTGCCAGCAGCTTGCTTCCGGGACAGGGCTTTTCTGGGGCCAACGTCCTGACTTTC. Protein: CASSLLPGQGFSGANVLTF.

V is TRBV5-6 and J is TRBJ1-2; tentative D call: TRBD1 (5 bases). The ends were cut back, 4 bases at V and 0 bases at J, with 16 bases in the middle. Germline V gene sequence: CDR1 SGHDT, CDR2 YYEEEE. This CDR3 is 16 amino acids long. CDR3 sequence (DNA): TGTGCCAGCAGCCGGGACCTCCGGGGGGCTAACTATGGCTACACCTTC. Protein: CASSRDLRGANYGYTF.

This clone was seen just once. This rearrangement joins TRBV6-1 to TRBJ2-5; D not resolved. Trimming took off 5 bases at V and 5 bases at J, with 15 bases between the two ends. This CDR3 is built from 14 residues. CDR1 is MNHNS, CDR2 SASEGT, per germline. The CDR3 here is CASSPRVRQETQYF. The CDR3 region has the DNA TGTGCCAGCAGTCCCCGGGTCCGGCAGGAGACCCAGTACTTC.

This clone was seen only a few times. As DNA, the CDR3 is TGTGCCAGCAGCTCACCGGAGAGGAGGGAAGCTTTCTTT. This translates into CASSSPERREAFF. The chain recombines TRBV7-2 with TRBJ1-1; D gene ambiguous. This CDR3 spans 13 amino acids. Germline V CDR1 and CDR2: SGHTA, FQGNSA. The V end was cut by 4 bases, the J end by 8 bases, with 14 bases between.

V gene TRBV7-2 combines with J gene TRBJ1-1; D is perhaps TRBD1 (5 bases). The CDR3 is 16 residues long. V dropped 5 bases and J dropped 3 bases, with 19 bases sitting between them. Germline V gene data show CDR1 as SGHTA and CDR2 as FQGNSA. The CDR3 DNA is TGTGCCAGCAGCCCACCCGTCGGGCAGGGCGACACTGAAGCTTTCTTT. It specifies CASSPPVGQGDTEAFF.

V gene TRBV6-5 combines with J gene TRBJ2-7, with D hard to call. The CDR3 extends over 14 amino acids. Germline CDR1 is MNHEY and CDR2 is SVGAGI. V was shortened by 10 bases and J by 7 bases, with 23 bases between the two germline ends. The CDR3 bases are TGTGCCAAAGGATCCTCTTTTTTTCCAGAGGAGCAGTACTTC. Protein: CAKGSSFFPEEQYF.

V is TRBV27 and J is TRBJ2-1, with D perhaps matching TRBD1 or TRBD2 (8 bases each). Germline V gene data show CDR1 as MNHEY and CDR2 as SMNVEV (reference sequence). Deletions cut 5 bases from V and 9 bases from J, with 17 bases between. The CDR3 runs to 14 residues. The CDR3 DNA is TGTGCCAGCAGTCGGACAGGGACTAGGACTGAGCAGTTCTTC. This encodes CASSRTGTRTEQFF.

This chain uses TRBV5-1 with TRBJ2-2; no clear D. The V and J ends lost 0 bases and 0 bases respectively, with 9 bases between them. Germline V gene sequence: CDR1 SGHRS, CDR2 YFSETQ. The CDR3 contains 16 residues. The CDR3 region has the DNA TGCGCCAGCAGCTTGGTGGCAGGCTCGAACACCGGGGAGCTGTTTTTT. It is translated as CASSLVAGSNTGELFF. The entire variable domain, with the rest obtained from reference TRBV5-1 and TRBJ2-2, is as follows: KAGVTQTPRYLIKTRGQQVTLSCSPISGHRSVSWYQQTPGQGLQFLFEYFSETQRNKGNFPGRFSGRQFSNSRSEMNVSTLELGDSALYLCASSLVAGSNTGELFFGEGSRLTVL.

This chain connects TRBV2 to TRBJ1-5, with TRBD1 as a possible D gene (6 bases). The V gene lost 6 bases and the J gene lost 5 bases, with 23 bases spanning the gap. The CDR3 loop spans 17 amino acids. Looked up from germline, CDR1 is SNHLY and CDR2 is FYNNEI. The CDR3 DNA is TGTGCCAGCAGCGAGCCCCTTTGGACAGCCGGAGATCAGCCCCAGCATTTT. Its translation: CASSEPLWTAGDQPQHF.

Worth noting for this clone: The same CDR3 is also encoded by other DNA sequences in this sample. The chain joins TRBV5-3 to TRBJ1-5; TRBD1 matches 9 bases. TRBV5-3 is an open reading frame, and its role is uncertain. Trimming took 7 bases from V and 7 from J; bases not matched to a gene: 12. The CDR3 spans 15 residues. The CDR3 nucleotides read TGTGCCAGAGGGCTCCGGGACAGGGTAGGACAGCCCCAGCATTTT. Encoded protein: CARGLRDRVGQPQHF.

This chain joins TRBV2 and TRBJ2-7; D gene ambiguous. Trimming stripped 3 bases from V and 3 bases from J, with 6 bases between. The CDR3 extends over 12 amino acids. The V gene's germline CDR1 is SNHLY and CDR2 FYNNEI. The CDR3 bases are TGTGCCAGCAGTGATTTTGGCTACGAGCAGTACTTC. As protein: CASSDFGYEQYF.

The table lists this clone with a few counts. The chain combines TRBV28 with TRBJ2-5; 9 nucleotides match TRBD1. The V gene end was trimmed by 6 bases and the J gene end by 10 bases; junction bases not matched to a gene: 9. Germline V lookup: CDR1 MDHEN, CDR2 SYDVKM. The CDR3 contains 13 residues. CDR3 sequence reads: CASSWDRAKDQYF. DNA for the CDR3: TGTGCCAGCAGCTGGGACAGGGCTAAGGACCAGTACTTC.

The V and J genes are TRBV27 and TRBJ2-1; 8 nucleotides match TRBD2. CDR1 and CDR2 from the germline V gene are MNHEY and SMNVEV (reference sequence). The CDR3 runs 15 residues. V trimming: 6 bases; J trimming: 10 bases; junction bases outside the gene matches: 14. CDR3: CASRTTGLAAMEQFF. In DNA, the CDR3 is TGTGCCAGCAGAACCACTGGACTAGCCGCAATGGAGCAGTTCTTC.

The chain recombines TRBV16 with TRBJ1-1, with TRBD1 as a possible D gene (5 bases). The germline V and J ends were trimmed by 6 bases and 1 base, with 12 bases remaining between them. Germline V gene lookup returns CDR1 KGHSY and CDR2 FQNENV. There are 14 residues in the CDR3. The CDR3 loop reads CASSHRQGNTEAFF. The CDR3 nucleotides are TGTGCCAGCAGTCATCGGCAGGGGAACACTGAAGCTTTCTTT.

This sequence joins TRBV5-8 and TRBJ1-4; D is undetermined. CDR1 is SGHTS, CDR2 YDEGEE, per germline. Trimming removed 0 bases at V and 7 bases at J, with 10 bases between. This CDR3 comprises 14 residues. The CDR3 loop reads CASSLGQQREKLFF. The CDR3 DNA sequence: TGTGCCAGCAGCTTGGGGCAACAGCGTGAAAAACTGTTTTTT.